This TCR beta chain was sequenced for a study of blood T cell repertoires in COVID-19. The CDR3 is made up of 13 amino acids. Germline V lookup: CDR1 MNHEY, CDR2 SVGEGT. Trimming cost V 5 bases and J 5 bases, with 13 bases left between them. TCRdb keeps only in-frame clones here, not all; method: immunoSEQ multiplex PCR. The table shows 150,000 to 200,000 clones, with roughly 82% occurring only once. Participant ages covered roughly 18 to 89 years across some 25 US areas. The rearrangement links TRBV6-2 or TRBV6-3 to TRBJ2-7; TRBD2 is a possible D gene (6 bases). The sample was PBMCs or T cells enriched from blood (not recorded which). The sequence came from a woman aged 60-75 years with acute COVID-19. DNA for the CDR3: TGTGCCAGCAGTAGGGACTTGGGCGACGAGCAGTACTTC. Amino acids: CASSRDLGDEQYF.